This entry concerns a single TCR beta chain. The CDR3 totals 17 residues. With 3 bases clipped from V and 2 bases from J, the junction kept 9 bases outside the gene matches. Germline V CDR1 and CDR2: LNHDA, SQIVND (reference sequence). The data were taken from a study of blood T cell repertoires in COVID-19. Participants' reported clinical history set cohort assignment. TCRdb's copy holds only in-frame clones and misses some; the assay was immunoSEQ multiplex PCR. The sample holds some 300,000 clones, approximately 85% seen once. Sequenced sample: PBMCs or T cells enriched from blood (not recorded which). The source of this sequence is a woman under 40 who had recovered from COVID-19. J is TRBJ2-3 and V is TRBV19; 9 nucleotides align to TRBD2. The CDR3 region is CASSIKLAGRHTDTQYF. The CDR3 nucleotides read TGTGCCAGTAGTATTAAGCTAGCGGGACGTCACACAGATACGCAGTATTTT.